This T cell receptor (beta chain) appears in the sequencing data of a study of T cell responses to AZD1222 COVID-19 vaccine. Study-level results: It was only after the peak T cell response that any repertoires were sampled. Once two AZD1222 doses were given, Spike-specific TCR breadth and depth went up.

Regarding this clone: The antigen is unknown.

Trimming cost V 7 bases and J 7 bases, with 13 bases left between them. CDR3 length equals 12 residues. The germline gives CDR1 LNHDA, CDR2 SQIVND (reference sequence). Sequencing used immunoSEQ multiplex PCR; TCRdb keeps in-frame clones, though not all of them. Among approximately 100,000 clones listed, roughly nine tenths were seen once. This TCR was recovered from an adult in good health. The chain employs TRBV19 and TRBJ1-2; D might be TRBD1 (5 bases). Here the sequenced sample was peripheral blood, taken on day 0 of AZD1222 vaccination. CDR3 in DNA: TGTGCCAGTACTCCAGGGCTTTCTGGCTACACCTTC. Translation gives CASTPGLSGYTF.